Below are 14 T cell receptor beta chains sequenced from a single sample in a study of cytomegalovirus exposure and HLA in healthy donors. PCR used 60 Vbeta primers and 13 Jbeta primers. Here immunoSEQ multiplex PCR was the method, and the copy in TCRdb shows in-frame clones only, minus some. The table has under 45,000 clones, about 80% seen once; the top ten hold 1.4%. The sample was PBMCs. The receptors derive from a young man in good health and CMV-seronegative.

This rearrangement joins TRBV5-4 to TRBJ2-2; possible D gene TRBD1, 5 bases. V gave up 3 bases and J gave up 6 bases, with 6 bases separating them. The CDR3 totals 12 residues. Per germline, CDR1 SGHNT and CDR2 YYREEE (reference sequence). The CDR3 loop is CASSSRAGELFF. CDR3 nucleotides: TGTGCCAGCAGCTCCAGGGCCGGGGAGCTGTTTTTT. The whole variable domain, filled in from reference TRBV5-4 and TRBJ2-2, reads ETGVTQSPTHLIKTRGQQVTLRCSSQSGHNTVSWYQQALGQGPQFIFQYYREEENGRGNFPPRFSGLQFPNYSSELNVNALELDDSALYLCASSSRAGELFFGEGSRLTVL.

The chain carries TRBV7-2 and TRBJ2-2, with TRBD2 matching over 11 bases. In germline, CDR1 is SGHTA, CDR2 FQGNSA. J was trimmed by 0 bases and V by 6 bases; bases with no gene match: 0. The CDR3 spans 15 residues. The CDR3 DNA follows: TGTGCCAGCAGGACTAGCGGGGCGAACACCGGGGAGCTGTTTTTT. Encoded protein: CASRTSGANTGELFF.

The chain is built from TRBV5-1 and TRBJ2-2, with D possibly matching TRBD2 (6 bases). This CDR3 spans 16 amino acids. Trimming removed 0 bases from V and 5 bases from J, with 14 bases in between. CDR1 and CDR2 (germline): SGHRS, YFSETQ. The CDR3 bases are TGCGCCAGCAGCTTGGTGACTAGTTTTCAAACCGGGGAGCTGTTTTTT. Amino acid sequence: CASSLVTSFQTGELFF. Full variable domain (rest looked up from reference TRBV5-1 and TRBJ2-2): KAGVTQTPRYLIKTRGQQVTLSCSPISGHRSVSWYQQTPGQGLQFLFEYFSETQRNKGNFPGRFSGRQFSNSRSEMNVSTLELGDSALYLCASSLVTSFQTGELFFGEGSRLTVL.

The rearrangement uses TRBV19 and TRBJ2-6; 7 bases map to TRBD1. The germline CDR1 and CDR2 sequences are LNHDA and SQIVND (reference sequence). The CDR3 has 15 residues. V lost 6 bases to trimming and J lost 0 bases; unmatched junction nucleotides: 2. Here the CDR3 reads CASRTGNSGANVLTF. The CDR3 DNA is TGTGCCAGTAGGACAGGGAACTCTGGGGCCAACGTCCTGACTTTC. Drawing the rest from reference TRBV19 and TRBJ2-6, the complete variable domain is DGGITQSPKYLFRKEGQNVTLSCEQNLNHDAMYWYRQDPGQGLRLIYYSQIVNDFQKGDIAEGYSVSREKKESFPLTVTSAQKNPTAFYLCASRTGNSGANVLTFGAGSRLTVL.

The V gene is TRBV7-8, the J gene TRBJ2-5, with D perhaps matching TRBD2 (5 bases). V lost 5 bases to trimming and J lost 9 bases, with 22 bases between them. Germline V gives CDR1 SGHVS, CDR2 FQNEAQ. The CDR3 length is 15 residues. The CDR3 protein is CASSSPPDRDRAQYF. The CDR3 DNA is TGTGCCAGCAGCAGCCCCCCAGACCGGGATCGGGCCCAGTACTTC.

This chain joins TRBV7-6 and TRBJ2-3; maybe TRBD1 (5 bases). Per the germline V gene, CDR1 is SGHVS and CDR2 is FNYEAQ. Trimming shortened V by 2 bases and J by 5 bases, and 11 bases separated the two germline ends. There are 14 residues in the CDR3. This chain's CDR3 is CASSLRGFGDTQYF. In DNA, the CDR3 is TGTGCCAGCAGCTTAAGGGGCTTTGGAGATACGCAGTATTTT.

CDR3 coding DNA: TGTGCCAGTAGTATGGTACGGACTAACAATGAGCAGTTCTTC. It translates to CASSMVRTNNEQFF. The chain combines TRBV19 with TRBJ2-1; D possibly corresponds to TRBD2 (6 bases). Germline V CDR1 and CDR2: LNHDA, SQIVND (reference sequence). The CDR3 totals 14 residues. With 3 bases removed from V and 5 bases from J, the gap between germline ends came to 11 bases.

The CDR3 nucleotides are TGCGCCAGCAGCGTCAGACTCGAAACAGATACGCAGTATTTT. Its translation is CASSVRLETDTQYF. The chain uses TRBV5-1 and TRBJ2-3, with D unresolved. Trimming took off 4 bases at V and 3 bases at J, with 12 bases between the two ends. Germline V CDR1 and CDR2: SGHRS, YFSETQ. The length of the CDR3 is 14 residues.

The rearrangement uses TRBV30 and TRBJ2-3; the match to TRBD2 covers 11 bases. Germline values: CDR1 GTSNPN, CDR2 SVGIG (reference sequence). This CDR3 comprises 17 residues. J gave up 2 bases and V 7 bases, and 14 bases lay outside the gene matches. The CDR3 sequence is CASTIRLAGISTDTQYF. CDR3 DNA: TGTGCCTCAACGATACGACTAGCGGGGATCTCCACAGATACGCAGTATTTT. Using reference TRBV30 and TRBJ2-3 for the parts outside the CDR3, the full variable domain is SQTIHQWPATLVQPVGSPLSLECTVEGTSNPNLYWYRQAAGRGLQLLFYSVGIGQISSEVPQNLSASRPQDRQFILSSKKLLLSDSGFYLCASTIRLAGISTDTQYFGPGTRLTVL.

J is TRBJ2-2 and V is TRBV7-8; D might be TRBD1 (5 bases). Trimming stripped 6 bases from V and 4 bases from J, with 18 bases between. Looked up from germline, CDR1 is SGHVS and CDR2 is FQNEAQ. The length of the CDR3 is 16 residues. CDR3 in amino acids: CASSFAPDTSTGELFF. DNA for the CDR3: TGTGCCAGCAGTTTTGCCCCGGACACCAGCACCGGGGAGCTGTTTTTT.

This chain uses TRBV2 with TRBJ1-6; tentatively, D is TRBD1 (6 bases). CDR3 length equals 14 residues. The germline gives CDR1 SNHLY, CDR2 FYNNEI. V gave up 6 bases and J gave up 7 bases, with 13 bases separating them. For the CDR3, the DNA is TGTGCCAGCAGGGAACGACAGGAGAATTCACCCCTCCACTTT. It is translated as CASRERQENSPLHF.

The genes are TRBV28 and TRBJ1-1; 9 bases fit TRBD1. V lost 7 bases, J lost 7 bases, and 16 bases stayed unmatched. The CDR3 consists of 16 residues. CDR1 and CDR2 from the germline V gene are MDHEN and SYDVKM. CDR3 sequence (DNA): TGTGCCAGCAACTCTAACAGGGGGCGCAAAGCTGATGAAGCTTTCTTT. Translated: CASNSNRGRKADEAFF.

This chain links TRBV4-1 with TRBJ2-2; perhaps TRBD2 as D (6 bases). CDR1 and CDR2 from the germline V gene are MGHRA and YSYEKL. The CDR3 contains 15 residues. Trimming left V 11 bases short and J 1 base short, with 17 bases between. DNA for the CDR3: TGCGCCGCTCGAGCTAGCGAACAGAACACCGGGGAGCTGTTTTTT. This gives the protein CAARASEQNTGELFF.

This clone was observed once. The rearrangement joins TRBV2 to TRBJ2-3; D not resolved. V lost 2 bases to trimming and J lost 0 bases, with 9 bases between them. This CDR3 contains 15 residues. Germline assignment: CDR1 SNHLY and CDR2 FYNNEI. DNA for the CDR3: TGTGCCAGCAGTGAAAAGTTACTAAGCACAGATACGCAGTATTTT. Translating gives CASSEKLLSTDTQYF. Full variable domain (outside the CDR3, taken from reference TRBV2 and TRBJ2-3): EPEVTQTPSHQVTQMGQEVILRCVPISNHLYFYWYRQILGQKVEFLVSFYNNEISEKSEIFDDQFSVERPDGSNFTLKIRSTKLEDSAMYFCASSEKLLSTDTQYFGPGTRLTVL.